The 27 T cell receptor beta chains below were found in one sample sequenced in a study of T cell responses to AZD1222 COVID-19 vaccine. Method: immunoSEQ multiplex PCR; TCRdb's copy keeps in-frame clones and lacks some. This sample yields 120,000 or so clones, of which roughly nine tenths are seen a single time; approximately 3.1% belongs to the top ten. The specimen comprised peripheral blood, sampled on day 0 of AZD1222 vaccination. The origin of the receptors is an adult in good health.

The genes are TRBV15 and TRBJ1-1; D gene ambiguous. The length of the CDR3 is 13 residues. Germline V CDR1 and CDR2: LNHNV, YYDKDF (reference sequence). V lost 4 bases and J 0 bases, leaving 6 bases between the germline ends. The CDR3 DNA is TGTGCCACCAGCATCACAGTGAACACTGAAGCTTTCTTT. Its protein product is CATSITVNTEAFF. The full variable domain, completed using reference TRBV15 and TRBJ1-1, is DAMVIQNPRYQVTQFGKPVTLSCSQTLNHNVMYWYQQKSSQAPKLLFHYYDKDFNNEADTPDNFQSRRPNTSFCFLDIRSPGLGDTAMYLCATSITVNTEAFFGQGTRLTVV.

The chain uses TRBV11-2 and TRBJ1-2; unclear D gene. Trimming removed 5 bases at V and 5 bases at J, with 9 bases between. The CDR3 consists of 12 residues. Germline-derived CDR1 and CDR2 are SGHAT and FQNNGV. The CDR3 DNA sequence: TGTGCCAGCAGCCCTGCGGGATATGGCTACACCTTC. It codes for CASSPAGYGYTF.

V is TRBV28 and J is TRBJ1-2, with TRBD1 matching over 7 bases. The CDR3 totals 15 residues. The junction had 13 bases not matched to a gene; V was cut back by 6 bases and J by 6 bases. CDR1 is MDHEN and CDR2 is SYDVKM in the germline V gene. As DNA, the CDR3 is TGTGCCAGCAGCCGACCAGGGGGGGACGCAGATGGCTACACCTTC. Protein sequence: CASSRPGGDADGYTF.

V gene TRBV10-3 combines with J gene TRBJ1-6; D is unresolved. The V gene lost 3 bases and the J gene lost 7 bases, with 4 bases spanning the gap. Germline assignment: CDR1 ENHRY and CDR2 SYGVKD. CDR3 size: 12 residues. The CDR3 nucleotides read TGTGCCATCAGTGAACCCAATTCACCCCTCCACTTT. Translated: CAISEPNSPLHF.

This clone was found a few times. The CDR3 DNA sequence: TGTGCCAGCAGTTTTCAGGGACAGGCGGAACGTCAGCCCCAGCATTTT. Translating gives CASSFQGQAERQPQHF. V usage is TRBV28 and J usage is TRBJ1-5, with 8 bases aligning to TRBD1. This CDR3 is 16 amino acids long. CDR1 is MDHEN, CDR2 SYDVKM, per germline. V lost 3 bases, J lost 6 bases, and 10 bases stayed unmatched.

The rearrangement joins TRBV19 to TRBJ2-5, with TRBD1 matching over 7 bases. CDR3 length: 13 amino acids. Germline V gene data show CDR1 as LNHDA and CDR2 as SQIVND (reference sequence). V lost 6 bases to trimming and J lost 7 bases; unmatched junction nucleotides: 8. Here the CDR3 reads CASSHNRGGTQYF. CDR3 coding DNA: TGTGCCAGTAGCCATAACAGGGGTGGGACCCAGTACTTC.

The chain carries TRBV7-7 and TRBJ2-2; the D gene is possibly TRBD2 (6 bases). The germline gives CDR1 SSHAT, CDR2 FNYEAQ (reference sequence). This CDR3 has 14 amino acids. Trimming took 4 bases from V and 7 from J, leaving 13 bases between them. CDR3 nucleotides: TGTGCCAGCAGCTCCCGACTAGATCACGGGGAGCTGTTTTTT. This encodes CASSSRLDHGELFF. The whole variable domain, filled in from reference TRBV7-7 and TRBJ2-2, reads GAGVSQSPRYKVTKRGQDVTLRCDPISSHATLYWYQQALGQGPEFLTYFNYEAQPDKSGLPSDRFSAERPEGSISTLTIQRTEQRDSAMYRCASSSRLDHGELFFGEGSRLTVL.

V gene TRBV5-8 combines with J gene TRBJ1-5; D not certain. The V and J ends lost 0 bases and 7 bases respectively, with 8 bases between them. CDR1 and CDR2 (germline): SGHTS, YDEGEE. The CDR3 is 13 residues long. For the CDR3, the DNA is TGTGCCAGCAGCTTGGGGTATCGGCAGCCCCAGCATTTT. It encodes CASSLGYRQPQHF. Full variable domain (outside the CDR3, taken from reference TRBV5-8 and TRBJ1-5): EAGVTQSPTHLIKTRGQQATLRCSPISGHTSVYWYQQALGLGLQFLLWYDEGEERNRGNFPPRFSGRQFPNYSSELNVNALELEDSALYLCASSLGYRQPQHFGDGTRLSIL.

This rearrangement joins TRBV28 to TRBJ1-2; D ambiguous. CDR1 MDHEN and CDR2 SYDVKM come from the germline V gene. The CDR3 spans 13 residues. Trimming shortened V by 5 bases and J by 5 bases, and 12 bases separated the two germline ends. The CDR3 DNA reads as TGTGCCAGCAGTGCCCTGACTTATTATGGCTACACCTTC. It yields the protein CASSALTYYGYTF.

The CDR3 DNA sequence: TGTGCCAGCAGTTTATCTGGGACTGGACGAGAGCAGTACTTC. Residues: CASSLSGTGREQYF. This rearrangement joins TRBV27 to TRBJ2-7; D may be TRBD2 (6 bases). CDR1 is MNHEY and CDR2 is SMNVEV in the germline V gene (reference sequence). V was clipped by 0 bases and J by 7 bases, with 13 bases between them. There are 14 residues in the CDR3.

This chain uses TRBV3-1 (or the pseudogene TRBV3-2) with TRBJ2-1, with TRBD1 matching 9 bases. The CDR3 is 15 amino acids. V lost 5 bases to trimming and J lost 12 bases; unmatched junction nucleotides: 14. Germline lookup yields CDR1 LGHDT and CDR2 YNNKEL (reference sequence). CDR3 DNA: TGTGCCAGCAGCGCCACCGGGACAGGGCCCGGTGGGCAGTTCTTC. It encodes CASSATGTGPGGQFF.

CDR3 coding DNA: TGTGCCAGCAGTTTATATTTGGGCAGGGGAAGTCAGCCCCAGCATTTT. Encoded protein: CASSLYLGRGSQPQHF. The chain employs TRBV28 and TRBJ1-5; possibly TRBD1 for D (6 bases). This CDR3 spans 16 amino acids. V shed 1 base and J shed 6 bases, with 16 bases lying between them. Germline CDR1 and CDR2: MDHEN and SYDVKM.

The table lists this clone with a few counts. This chain links TRBV9 with TRBJ1-2; D not resolved. This CDR3 has 11 residues. Trimming pared 0 bases from V and 5 bases from J, leaving 2 bases between. Germline V gene data show CDR1 as SGDLS and CDR2 as YYNGEE. CDR3 DNA: TGTGCCAGCAGCGTAGGGTATGGCTACACCTTC. Its translation is CASSVGYGYTF. The full variable domain, with the rest looked up from reference TRBV9 and TRBJ1-2, is DSGVTQTPKHLITATGQRVTLRCSPRSGDLSVYWYQQSLDQGLQFLIQYYNGEERAKGNILERFSAQQFPDLHSELNLSSLELGDSALYFCASSVGYGYTFGSGTRLTVV.

The chain joins TRBV5-1 to TRBJ2-5; the D is unclear. V was pared by 4 bases and J by 0 bases, with 10 bases between. The CDR3 runs to 14 residues. Germline-derived CDR1 and CDR2 are SGHRS and YFSETQ. The CDR3 here is CASSPFVYQETQYF. CDR3 sequence (DNA): TGCGCCAGCAGCCCCTTTGTCTACCAAGAGACCCAGTACTTC.

The rearrangement joins TRBV7-9 to TRBJ2-6; D unresolved. This CDR3 contains 15 residues. The germline CDR1 and CDR2 sequences are SEHNR and FQNEAQ (reference sequence). V was cut by 4 bases and J by 2 bases, with 9 bases left in between. CDR3 amino acids: CASSWARAGANVLTF. CDR3 bases: TGTGCCAGCAGCTGGGCAAGGGCTGGGGCCAACGTCCTGACTTTC.

The chain recombines TRBV7-9 with TRBJ2-7; 10 bases align to TRBD1. Germline V gives CDR1 SEHNR, CDR2 FQNEAQ (reference sequence). The CDR3 covers 15 residues. The V and J ends lost 0 bases and 7 bases, in that order; junction bases with no gene match: 6. CDR3 bases: TGTGCCAGCAGCTTAGCCGGGACAGGGGTGAGGGAGCAGTACTTC. This sequence encodes CASSLAGTGVREQYF.

The V and J genes are TRBV6-4 and TRBJ2-7; 7 bases fit TRBD2. Germline V gene data show CDR1 as MRHNA and CDR2 as SNTAGT. The CDR3 consists of 13 residues. Trimming cost V 10 bases and J 1 base; bases outside gene matches: 7. CDR3 amino acids: CATTLADSYEQYF. For the CDR3, the DNA is TGTGCCACAACCCTAGCGGATTCCTACGAGCAGTACTTC.

This chain joins TRBV4-1 and TRBJ2-1, with D possibly matching TRBD2 (5 bases). The V gene lost 6 bases and the J gene lost 4 bases, with 16 bases spanning the gap. This CDR3 region has 15 residues. Per the germline V gene, CDR1 is MGHRA and CDR2 is YSYEKL. This CDR3 reads CASSRGLAGYNEQFF. The CDR3 DNA follows: TGCGCCAGCAGTAGAGGGCTTGCCGGATACAATGAGCAGTTCTTC.

The J gene is TRBJ2-7, the V gene TRBV5-1, with 10 bases fitting TRBD2. The CDR3 contains 15 residues. Trimming cost V 4 bases and J 5 bases; bases outside gene matches: 9. Germline V gene sequence: CDR1 SGHRS, CDR2 YFSETQ. The CDR3 region is CASSALAGASHEQYF. The CDR3 DNA sequence: TGCGCCAGCAGCGCTCTAGCGGGAGCATCCCACGAGCAGTACTTC.

This clone occurred once. This sequence joins TRBV2 and TRBJ2-7; 10 bases line up with TRBD2. V gave up 6 bases and J gave up 2 bases; unmatched junction bases: 7. Looked up from germline, CDR1 is SNHLY and CDR2 is FYNNEI. The CDR3 consists of 15 residues. Written as DNA, the CDR3 is TGTGCCAGCAGGATACGGACTAGCGGTCCCTACGAGCAGTACTTC. Amino acids: CASRIRTSGPYEQYF.

This clone was observed once. The rearrangement links TRBV2 to TRBJ2-7; 8 bases match TRBD1. V dropped 6 bases and J dropped 7; count of bases not matched to a gene: 11. The CDR3 totals 14 residues. The germline CDR1 and CDR2 sequences are SNHLY and FYNNEI. The DNA for the CDR3 is TGTGCCAGCAGGACAGGGGCTATCCTGGTGGAGCAGTACTTC. This sequence encodes CASRTGAILVEQYF.

The chain's CDR3 is CASSQAAMNTEAFF. The CDR3 region has the DNA TGCGCCAGCAGCCAAGCGGCCATGAACACTGAAGCTTTCTTT. The chain joins TRBV4-1 to TRBJ1-1; unclear D gene. V was cut by 1 base and J by 0 bases, with 6 bases left in between. The CDR3 totals 14 residues. The germline CDR1 and CDR2 sequences are MGHRA and YSYEKL.

This clone was detected only a few times. The J gene is TRBJ2-3, the V gene TRBV2; 9 positions match TRBD1. The CDR3 totals 19 residues. J gave up 2 bases and V 9 bases, and 21 bases lay outside the gene matches. Per the germline V gene, CDR1 is SNHLY and CDR2 is FYNNEI. DNA of the CDR3: TGTGCCAGTAACCTCTGGGACAGGGTAGTCGCGGGGACCACAGATACGCAGTATTTT. Protein: CASNLWDRVVAGTTDTQYF.

Regarding this clone: The same CDR3 arises from other DNA sequences in this sample as well. The rearrangement uses TRBV18 and TRBJ2-7; no reliable D call. CDR3 length: 12 amino acids. Germline CDR1 reads KGHSH; CDR2 reads LQKENI. The V and J ends lost 3 bases and 0 bases respectively, with 3 bases between them. The CDR3 sequence is CASSPSSYEQYF. In nucleotides, the CDR3 is TGTGCCAGCTCACCCAGCTCCTACGAGCAGTACTTC.

The CDR3 region is CASSLDFAKNEQYF. The CDR3 DNA is TGTGCCAGCAGCTTGGATTTCGCTAAGAACGAGCAGTACTTC. The rearrangement joins TRBV5-4 to TRBJ2-7; D ambiguous. CDR3 length equals 14 residues. Per the germline V gene, CDR1 is SGHNT and CDR2 is YYREEE (reference sequence). Trimming removed 0 bases from V and 5 bases from J, with 12 bases in between.

The V call is TRBV5-1, the J call TRBJ2-2; D possibly uses TRBD1 or TRBD2 (5 bases each). This CDR3 contains 16 residues. In germline, CDR1 is SGHRS, CDR2 YFSETQ. V shed 0 bases and J shed 0 bases, with 9 bases lying between them. CDR3: CASSLVGGSNTGELFF. The CDR3 DNA reads as TGCGCCAGCAGCTTGGTTGGGGGTTCGAACACCGGGGAGCTGTTTTTT.

V usage is TRBV12-3 or TRBV12-4 and J usage is TRBJ1-6; D is uncertain. The CDR3 extends over 12 amino acids. Trimming removed 8 bases from V and 9 bases from J, with 11 bases in between. The CDR3 coding sequence is TGTGCCAGCCGTGATGTAGGTTCACCCCTCCACTTT. It specifies CASRDVGSPLHF.